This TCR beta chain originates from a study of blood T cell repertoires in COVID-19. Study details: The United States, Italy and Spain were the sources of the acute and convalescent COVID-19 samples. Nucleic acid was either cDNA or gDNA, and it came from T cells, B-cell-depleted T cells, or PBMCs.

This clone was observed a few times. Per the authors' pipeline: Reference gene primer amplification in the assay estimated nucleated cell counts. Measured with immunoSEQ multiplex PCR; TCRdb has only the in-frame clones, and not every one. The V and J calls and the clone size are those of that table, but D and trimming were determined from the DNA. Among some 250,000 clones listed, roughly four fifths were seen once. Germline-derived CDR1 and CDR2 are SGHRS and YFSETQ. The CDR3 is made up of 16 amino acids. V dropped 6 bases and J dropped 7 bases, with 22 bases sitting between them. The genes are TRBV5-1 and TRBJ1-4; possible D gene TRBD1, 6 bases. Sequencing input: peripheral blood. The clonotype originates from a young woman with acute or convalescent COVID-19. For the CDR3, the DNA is TGCGCCAGCACCCAAACCCAACAGGGTTGGGGTGAAAAACTGTTTTTT. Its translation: CASTQTQQGWGEKLFF.